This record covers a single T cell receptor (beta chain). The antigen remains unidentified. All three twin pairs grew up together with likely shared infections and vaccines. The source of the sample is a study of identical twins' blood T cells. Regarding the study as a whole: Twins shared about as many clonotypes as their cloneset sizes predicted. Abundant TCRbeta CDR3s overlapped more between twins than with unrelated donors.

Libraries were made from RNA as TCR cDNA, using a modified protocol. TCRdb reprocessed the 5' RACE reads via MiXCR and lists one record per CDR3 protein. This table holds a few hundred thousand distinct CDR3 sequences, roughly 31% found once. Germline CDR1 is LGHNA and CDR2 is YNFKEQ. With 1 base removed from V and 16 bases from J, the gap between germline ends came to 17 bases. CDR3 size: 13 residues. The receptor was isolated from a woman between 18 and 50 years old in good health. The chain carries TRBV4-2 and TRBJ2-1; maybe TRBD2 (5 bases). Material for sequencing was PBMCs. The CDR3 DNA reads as TGTGCCAGCAGCCAAGGGCTAGCCCGCCTACTATTCTTC. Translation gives CASSQGLARLLFF.